The 26 T cell receptor beta chains listed next were all sequenced from one sample in a study of regulatory T cells in long-lasting Graves disease (dated by TCRdb to 2020 to 2022). The time point label for this specimen denotes: persistent/refractory GD, antithyroid drugs over 5 years with positive TRAb. For both TCR sequencing and RNA sequencing, RNA was extracted from PBMCs using TRIzol. The protocol used for the library was multiplex PCR. The sequencer was an Illumina HiSeq 4000. To build TCR beta libraries, CDR3 regions were amplified by Arm-PCR using iRepertoire HTBI primers. In TCRdb, the public reads were trimmed at Q25 with fastp and aligned with MiXCR, with productive beta chains retained. Every distinct CDR3 protein forms one entry, paired with its most common genes and DNA. This sample has about 470,000 distinct CDR3 sequences in its table, and less than 25% of those were observed once. The ten largest clonotypes hold 6.5% to 10% of the sample.

Specimen: peripheral blood mononuclear cells (PBMCs), collected when the disease was refractory, from a patient treated with antithyroid drugs. Every receptor here comes from a female donor with Graves disease.

This clonotype was counted at least ten times. The chain uses TRBV6-1 and TRBJ1-2; no clear D gene. Trimming removed 6 bases from V and 8 bases from J, with 16 bases in between. The germline gives CDR1 MNHNS, CDR2 SASEGT. The CDR3 totals 13 residues. The CDR3 DNA follows: TGTGCCAGCAGCATAGGGTCCAGTAACGGCTACACCTTC. Its protein is CASSIGSSNGYTF.

This chain links TRBV6-1 with TRBJ2-5; TRBD2 aligns across 11 bases. The V and J ends lost 5 bases and 4 bases, in that order; junction bases with no gene match: 9. CDR1 is MNHNS, CDR2 SASEGT, per germline. The CDR3 covers 16 residues. CDR3 amino acids: CASSSLAGGWGETQYF. Written as DNA, the CDR3 is TGTGCCAGCAGTAGCCTAGCGGGAGGTTGGGGAGAGACCCAGTACTTC.

Worth noting for this clonotype: This may be a read error, as it is one base from a much larger clone. The CDR3 DNA sequence: TGTGCCGGCAGTTACTCGTTTGAGGAAAACACTGAAGCTTTCTTT. It encodes CAGSYSFEENTEAFF. The chain recombines TRBV6-2 or TRBV6-3 with TRBJ1-1; D is unclear. This CDR3 region has 15 residues. CDR1 and CDR2 from the germline V gene are MNHEY and SVGEGT.

To note about this clonotype: A much larger clone differs by one base, so this may be a read error. V is TRBV6-2 or TRBV6-3 and J is TRBJ1-1, with 8 bases aligning to TRBD1. CDR1 is MNHEY, CDR2 SVGEGT, per germline. The CDR3 sequence is 15 residues long. Germline trimming cut 5 bases from V and 0 bases from J; bases unmatched to any gene: 5. CDR3 loop: CASSPRTGMNTEAFF. CDR3 bases: TGTGCCAGCAGTCCCCGGACAGGGATGAACACTGAAGCTTTCTTT.

This clonotype appeared many times. J is TRBJ2-7 and V is TRBV7-2; no clear D. CDR3 size: 11 residues. Trimming shortened V by 5 bases and J by 2 bases, and 4 bases separated the two germline ends. Germline CDR1 is SGHTA and CDR2 is FQGNSA. Here the CDR3 DNA reads TGTGCCAGCAGCGTCACCTACGAGCAGTACTTC. Protein sequence: CASSVTYEQYF. Looking up the rest from reference TRBV7-2 and TRBJ2-7 gives the full variable domain: GAGVSQSPSNKVTEKGKDVELRCDPISGHTALYWYRQSLGQGLEFLIYFQGNSAPDKSGLPSDRFSAERTGGSVSTLTIQRTQQEDSAVYLCASSVTYEQYFGPGTRLTVT.

This clonotype was picked up a small number of times. The genes are TRBV10-3 and TRBJ1-1; TRBD1 matches 9 bases. After removal of 3 bases from V and 10 bases from J, the junction contained 9 bases not matched to a gene. The CDR3 has 14 residues. CDR1 and CDR2 (germline): ENHRY, SYGVKD. The CDR3 region has the DNA TGTGCCATCAGTGAAGGTGACAGGGGGACCGGAGCTTTCTTT. It specifies CAISEGDRGTGAFF.

The table lists this clonotype with a few counts. This rearrangement joins TRBV20-1 to TRBJ2-2, with D perhaps given as TRBD1 or TRBD2 (5 bases each). V was cut by 4 bases and J by 5 bases, with 17 bases left in between. The CDR3 consists of 15 residues. In germline, CDR1 is DFQATT, CDR2 SNEGSKA (reference sequence). The CDR3 DNA sequence: TGCAGTGCTAATGGGGACCTCCTAGGGACCGGGGAGCTGTTTTTT. It codes for CSANGDLLGTGELFF.

The table lists this clonotype with many counts. This rearrangement joins TRBV27 to TRBJ1-2; D is possibly TRBD1 (6 bases). The germline V and J ends were trimmed by 2 bases and 8 bases, with 15 bases remaining between them. The CDR3 runs 14 residues. The germline gives CDR1 MNHEY, CDR2 SMNVEV (reference sequence). As DNA, the CDR3 is TGTGCCAGCAGTTTAAGCTGGGGGGCGAGCGGCTACACCTTC. It encodes CASSLSWGASGYTF.

The chain is built from TRBV9 and TRBJ2-5, with 9 bases lining up with TRBD2. Trimming took 5 bases from V and 1 from J; bases not matched to a gene: 6. Germline-derived CDR1 and CDR2 are SGDLS and YYNGEE. The CDR3 consists of 15 residues. The CDR3 sequence is CASSWASGIQETQYF. Written as DNA, the CDR3 is TGTGCCAGCAGTTGGGCTAGCGGGATCCAAGAGACCCAGTACTTC.

A note on this clonotype: A junction boundary mismatches the germline segment, possibly from a read error. The chain has TRBV3-1 and TRBJ1-6, with 10 bases identical to TRBD1. The CDR3 contains 14 residues. CDR1 is LGHDT and CDR2 is YNNKEL in the germline V gene (reference sequence). The CDR3 region is CAGSRTGGLAPLHF. The CDR3 DNA is TGTGCCGGCAGTCGGACAGGGGGTTTAGCACCCCTCCACTTT.

This clonotype was seen more than once but under ten times. The chain uses TRBV18 and TRBJ2-7; D gene ambiguous. Germline CDR1 KGHSH, CDR2 LQKENI. The CDR3 consists of 15 residues. With 2 bases removed from V and 0 bases from J, the gap between germline ends came to 11 bases. CDR3 protein: CASSPVQPSSYEQYF. The CDR3 region has the DNA TGTGCCAGCTCACCAGTGCAACCCTCCTCCTACGAGCAGTACTTC.

This clonotype was counted ten times or more. J is TRBJ1-2 and V is TRBV2; the D gene is possibly TRBD1 (5 bases). V was cut by 5 bases and J by 8 bases, with 15 bases left in between. Looked up from germline, CDR1 is SNHLY and CDR2 is FYNNEI. The CDR3 contains 13 residues. CDR3 bases: TGTGCCAGCAGTCTAGCTGAGGGGCAAGGCTACACCTTC. This sequence encodes CASSLAEGQGYTF.

Concerning this clonotype: A much more abundant neighbour one base away suggests this may be a read error. The rearrangement joins TRBV28 to TRBJ1-2; D is perhaps TRBD1 (6 bases). Trimming took 7 bases from V and 7 from J, leaving 22 bases between them. The CDR3 is 15 residues long. Germline V gives CDR1 MDHEN, CDR2 SYDVKM. The CDR3, as DNA: TGTGCCAGCACCGAACCGAGGGGGGGAGGGGGTGGCTACACCTTC. Amino acid sequence: CASTEPRGGGGGYTF.

The chain uses TRBV5-1 and TRBJ2-7; 9 positions match TRBD2. The V gene end was trimmed by 0 bases and the J gene end by 7 bases; junction bases not matched to a gene: 11. CDR3 size: 16 residues. Germline-derived CDR1 and CDR2 are SGHRS and YFSETQ. The CDR3 nucleotides read TGCGCCAGCAGCTTGGATTCGCGGGGGGGCCCGGGAGAGCAGTACTTC. The encoded protein is CASSLDSRGGPGEQYF.

This clonotype was recorded a few times. The genes are TRBV30 and TRBJ1-1, with D perhaps matching TRBD1 (6 bases). V was clipped by 2 bases and J by 4 bases, with 20 bases between them. The V gene's germline CDR1 is GTSNPN and CDR2 SVGIG (reference sequence). The CDR3 length is 16 residues. CDR3: CAWSMWGGRGVTEAFF. In nucleotides, the CDR3 is TGTGCCTGGAGTATGTGGGGTGGCAGGGGTGTCACTGAAGCTTTCTTT. Variable domain in full (rest from reference TRBV30 and TRBJ1-1): SQTIHQWPATLVQPVGSPLSLECTVEGTSNPNLYWYRQAAGRGLQLLFYSVGIGQISSEVPQNLSASRPQDRQFILSSKKLLLSDSGFYLCAWSMWGGRGVTEAFFGQGTRLTVV.

The chain uses TRBV6-5 and TRBJ2-1; 13 bases align to TRBD2. Per the germline V gene, CDR1 is MNHEY and CDR2 is SVGAGI. This CDR3 is 17 amino acids long. The ends lost 0 bases at V and 5 bases at J; junction bases unmatched: 4. CDR3 coding DNA: TGTGCCAGCAGTTACTCAGGACTAGCGGGGGTTCACAATGAGCAGTTCTTC. Translating it yields CASSYSGLAGVHNEQFF.

This clonotype was recorded many times. In nucleotides, the CDR3 is TGTGCCAGCAGTTTATGGGGGGAAGAGACCCAGTACTTC. Encoded protein: CASSLWGEETQYF. The V call is TRBV27, the J call TRBJ2-5, with D perhaps matching TRBD2 (6 bases). The CDR3 spans 13 residues. Germline V CDR1 and CDR2: MNHEY, SMNVEV (reference sequence). V was cut by 1 base and J by 3 bases, with 6 bases left in between.

As for this clonotype: This clone may be a read error of a much larger clone one base away. The chain has TRBV6-1 and TRBJ1-1; 8 bases are a match to TRBD1. This CDR3 contains 14 residues. Germline lookup yields CDR1 MNHNS and CDR2 SASEGT. Trimming at V came to 6 bases and at J to 0 bases, leaving 3 bases not matched to a gene. CDR3 protein: CASRPGQVNTEAFF. CDR3 DNA: TGTGCCAGCAGGCCGGGACAGGTGAACACTGAAGCTTTCTTT.

This clonotype was detected ten times or more. V usage is TRBV20-1 and J usage is TRBJ2-7; TRBD2 aligns across 8 bases. The CDR3 length is 13 residues. V was pared by 3 bases and J by 3 bases, with 4 bases of the junction left unmatched. From germline, CDR1 is DFQATT and CDR2 SNEGSKA (reference sequence). CDR3 coding DNA: TGCAGTGCTAGTAGGGCGGGAGGCTACGAGCAGTACTTC. This translates into CSASRAGGYEQYF.

A few counts support this clonotype. A single base separates this from a much larger clone, so it may be a read error. The V call is TRBV10-3, the J call TRBJ2-7; the match to TRBD1 covers 9 bases. Looked up from germline, CDR1 is ENHRY and CDR2 is SYGVKD. After removal of 10 bases from V and 5 bases from J, the junction contained 15 bases not matched to a gene. The CDR3 is made up of 15 amino acids. CDR3 sequence (DNA): TGTGCCAAGCGCTCAGACAGGGGGTTATTGGACGAGCAGTACTTC. Its protein product is CAKRSDRGLLDEQYF.

At least ten counts were recorded for this clonotype. This chain uses TRBV10-3 with TRBJ1-1; TRBD1 might be the D (5 bases). Germline V lookup: CDR1 ENHRY, CDR2 SYGVKD. This CDR3 is 13 amino acids long. Trimming pared 6 bases from V and 4 bases from J, leaving 12 bases between. The CDR3 region is CAIRAQGSTEAFF. Written as DNA, the CDR3 is TGTGCCATCAGAGCCCAGGGTTCCACTGAAGCTTTCTTT.

This clonotype has at least ten counts. The chain couples TRBV6-1 to TRBJ1-5; TRBD1 aligns across 7 bases. Germline trimming cut 6 bases from V and 8 bases from J; bases unmatched to any gene: 16. This CDR3 has 16 amino acids. Germline V gene data show CDR1 as MNHNS and CDR2 as SASEGT. The CDR3 bases are TGTGCCAGCAGGGCTAAACCAGGGGGTTTGACTAAGCCCCAGCATTTT. Translation: CASRAKPGGLTKPQHF.

This clonotype showed up many times. The chain employs TRBV2 and TRBJ2-7, with D possibly being TRBD2 (6 bases). Germline CDR1 and CDR2: SNHLY and FYNNEI. The length of the CDR3 is 15 residues. Trimming left V 6 bases short and J 4 bases short, with 19 bases between. CDR3 DNA: TGTGCCAGCAGCCGACGGAGAGGCGGGACTTACGAGCAGTACTTC. Encoded protein: CASSRRRGGTYEQYF.

Ten or more counts support this clonotype. The rearrangement joins TRBV27 to TRBJ2-7; TRBD2 agrees at 8 bases. V shed 2 bases and J 3 bases; nucleotides not matched to a gene: 9. CDR3 size: 16 residues. Germline loops: CDR1 MNHEY, CDR2 SMNVEV (reference sequence). CDR3 loop: CASSLRPAGVDYEQYF. The CDR3 DNA is TGTGCCAGCAGTTTACGCCCAGCGGGAGTTGACTACGAGCAGTACTTC.

This clonotype appeared a few times. The rearrangement links TRBV19 to TRBJ1-5; D may be TRBD1 (6 bases). Trimming took 7 bases from V and 8 from J, leaving 12 bases between them. CDR1 is LNHDA, CDR2 SQIVND, per germline (reference sequence). This CDR3 has 12 amino acids. This CDR3 is CASTIRQEPQHF. CDR3 bases: TGTGCCAGTACCATACGACAGGAGCCCCAGCATTTT.

This clonotype was counted many times. The chain employs TRBV28 and TRBJ2-6; TRBD1 matches at 9 bases. Germline V lookup: CDR1 MDHEN, CDR2 SYDVKM. This CDR3 contains 16 residues. Trimming at V came to 5 bases and at J to 1 base, leaving 3 bases not matched to a gene. CDR3 residues: CASSGTGYSGANVLTF. CDR3 nucleotides: TGTGCCAGCAGTGGGACAGGGTATTCTGGGGCCAACGTCCTGACTTTC. Full variable domain (rest looked up from reference TRBV28 and TRBJ2-6): DVKVTQSSRYLVKRTGEKVFLECVQDMDHENMFWYRQDPGLGLRLIYFSYDVKMKEKGDIPEGYSVSREKKERFSLILESASTNQTSMYLCASSGTGYSGANVLTFGAGSRLTVL.